The T cell receptor beta chain under discussion was sequenced for a study of graft-versus-host responses after intestinal transplantation (dated by TCRdb to 2020 to 2023). At the level of the whole study: The transplants that recipients received were multivisceral, liver-intestinal, or isolated intestinal. Anti-thymocyte globulin induction was given to all recipients, followed by maintenance tacrolimus and steroids for approximately 3 years. Graft-versus-host and host-versus-graft alloreactive T cell clones were tracked in the graft, circulation and bone marrow after intestinal transplantation using bulk TCR-beta CDR3 sequencing. To identify alloreactive clones, pre-transplant mixed lymphocyte reaction products were sequenced and compared with unstimulated pre-transplant donor and recipient T cells. The cohort enrolled about two dozen intestinal transplant recipients including one retransplant, and a few patients lacking pretransplant specimens were excluded. A peak of at least 4% donor T cells among recipient peripheral blood mononuclear cells was the definition used for donor T cell macrochimerism. Rather than being sequenced by the commercial service, samples from a few later patients were sequenced in-house on an Illumina MiSeq and processed with MiXCR. Study-wide findings and limitations: Early after transplant, declines in HvG clones were associated with peak levels of circulating GvH clones. Patients with donor T cell macrochimerism had high GvH to HvG T cell clonal ratios in their allografts. The conclusions were limited by the relatively low number and heterogeneity of the intestinal transplant patients. GvH clones were detected in recipient bone marrow, and some appeared earlier in ileal mucosa or blood, consistent with an intestinal mucosal origin.

To prepare the library, the immunoSEQ multiplex PCR assay was applied. High-throughput TCR-beta CDR3 sequencing of genomic DNA from most patients was performed by Adaptive Biotechnologies. For the original study's pipeline: Adaptive's ImmunoSEQ software supplied the TCR sequencing data for around 17 patients, while MiXCR and VDJtools were used to process a few other patients. CDR3 nucleotide sequences shared between donor and recipient were removed because their origin could not be assigned. To be classed as alloreactive, a clone needed at least 2-fold expansion over unstimulated cells and a minimum CFSE-low frequency of 0.002% (template counts) or 0.001% (read counts). Mappable clones were those detected in sequenced pre-transplant spleen, lymph node, or MLR CFSE-low populations of the donor or recipient. The cumulative frequency of alloreactive clones was calculated as a percentage of all sequences, weighted by copy number. TCRdb mirrors the immuneACCESS table, restricted to in-frame sequences. Some clones are absent from its copies; in checked studies, under half trace to an unresolved V gene, and the reason for the others is unknown. V, J and clone size were drawn from that table, and D and trimming were deduced from the DNA. The sample contains 7,300 or so clones, about 91% of them found a single time. Over 4.5% of the sample goes to the ten largest clones.

Regarding this clone: Which antigen it targets is not known. No clone much larger than this one lies a single base away; base qualities are absent.

From the cysteine up to the phenylalanine, the CDR3 has a length of 16 residues. Kept here is only the CDR3 DNA, which spans 48 bases and is read in frame from base 1. Per the germline V gene (reference sequence), MNHEY is the CDR1 and SMNVEV is the CDR2. Trimmed from V: 4 bases; trimmed from J: 0 bases; junction bases lacking a gene match: 5. In the first month after transplant, blood samples were collected up to 4 times, and after that at least monthly when available. The receptor was derived from a human patient who received an intestinal transplant, so some T cells may come from the graft donor. The V gene is TRBV27 and the J gene is TRBJ2-1, with TRBD2 identical over 8 junction bases. The sample was PBMCs, taken about 12 weeks after transplant. The sequenced DNA is TGTGCCAGCAGTTCGTCTCGGGGGGGCTCCTACAATGAGCAGTTCTTC. This sequence encodes CASSSSRGGSYNEQFF.